Listed below are T cell receptor beta chains from one sample, sequenced in a study of T cells in Graves' hyperthyroidism and ophthalmopathy. TCRdb re-analysed the multiplex PCR reads in MiXCR, keeping a single row per CDR3 protein. Of hundreds of thousands of distinct CDR3 sequences detected, about 38% appear once; the ten largest clones hold around 9.3%. The sequenced sample consisted of blood. The origin of the receptors is a man aged 18 to 35 with Graves' hyperthyroidism. Each CDR3 is given with its conserved first and last residue. A D gene is named only where the DNA matches it firmly. Clone size is not always given. Where it is, it says once, few, many or a class for expanded clones.

clone_size	d_call	v_call	cdr3_length	j_call	cdr3_nt	cdr3_aa
-	-	TRBV29-1	16	TRBJ2-3	TGCAGCGGCTACTTGTACAAAAGGGGGAGCACAGATACGCAGTATTTT	CSGYLYKRGSTDTQYF
once	-	TRBV29-1	12	TRBJ1-1	TGCAGCGGGGGGGACGGAGCGTCTGAAGCTTTCTTT	CSGGDGASEAFF
few	-	TRBV29-1	16	TRBJ2-7	TGCAGCGCCGTAATGGGACCGACAGGAAGCTCCTACGAGCAGTACTTC	CSAVMGPTGSSYEQYF
-	TRBD2	TRBV4-2	16	TRBJ2-7	TGTGCCAGCAGCCAAGCCGGGACTAGCGGGACCTACGAGCAGTACTTC	CASSQAGTSGTYEQYF
many	TRBD1	TRBV29-1	13	TRBJ1-2	TGCAGCGCCCGGGACAGGGGGCGGAATGGCTACACCTTC	CSARDRGRNGYTF
many	-	TRBV2	12	TRBJ1-5	TGTGCCACTCGGGACAGCAATCAGCCCCAGCATTTT	CATRDSNQPQHF
few	-	TRBV19	12	TRBJ1-1	TGTGCCAGTAGGGGTACGGGTCCAGCAGCTTTCTTT	CASRGTGPAAFF
-	TRBD1	TRBV29-1	13	TRBJ2-7	TGCAGCGTGACAGGGGGGGGTACCTACGAGCAGTACTTC	CSVTGGGTYEQYF
-	-	TRBV7-2	15	TRBJ2-7	TGTGCCAGCAGCCCCTGGGCGGGGGCCATCTACGAGCAGTACTTC	CASSPWAGAIYEQYF
-	-	TRBV10-3	16	TRBJ1-5	TGTGCCAGCAGTGAAGCGGTGGGGAGGAGGGATCAGCCCCAGCATTTT	CASSEAVGRRDQPQHF
-	TRBD1	TRBV6-1	15	TRBJ1-1	TGTGCCAGCAATGATCCGGGACAGGGCCCGGAGGTAGCTTTCTTT	CASNDPGQGPEVAFF
few	-	TRBV10-3	11	TRBJ1-5	TGTGCCCTGGACGGTAATCAGCCCCAGCATTTT	CALDGNQPQHF
-	TRBD1	TRBV9	16	TRBJ2-2	TGTGCCAGCAGCGGTGAGGACAGGGGGCTTACCGGGGAGCTGTTTTTT	CASSGEDRGLTGELFF
many	-	TRBV7-8	15	TRBJ2-7	TGTGCCAGCAGCTTAGCGGGGGATAGCTCCTACGAGCAGTACTTC	CASSLAGDSSYEQYF
-	-	TRBV2	14	TRBJ1-3	TGTGCCACAGGACAGCCAAGCTCTGGAAACACCATATATTTT	CATGQPSSGNTIYF
many	-	TRBV7-3	15	TRBJ2-7	TGTGCCAGCAGCTTAACCAGGGCCCACCCGGACGAGCAGTACTTC	CASSLTRAHPDEQYF
few	-	TRBV19	15	TRBJ1-4	TGTGCCAGTACCGAACTACAGGGCCCGCAGGAAAAACTGTTTTTT	CASTELQGPQEKLFF
few	-	TRBV6-5	14	TRBJ1-5	TGTGCCAGCACCATCCGGAGGGGCAATCAGCCCCAGCATTTT	CASTIRRGNQPQHF
many	-	TRBV9	12	TRBJ2-5	TGTGCCAGCATCGGACGAGTAAAGACCCAGTACTTC	CASIGRVKTQYF
many	TRBD1	TRBV2	14	TRBJ1-1	TGTGCCGGTTACAGGGGGCTCGTGAACACTGAAGCTTTCTTT	CAGYRGLVNTEAFF
many	-	TRBV20-1	12	TRBJ1-3	TGCAGGGCTTCAACCTCTGGAAACACCATATATTTT	CRASTSGNTIYF
-	TRBD1	TRBV20-1	15	TRBJ1-5	TGCAGTGCTAGAAGAGGGGACAGAGATAATTCACCCCAGCATTTT	CSARRGDRDNSPQHF
-	TRBD1	TRBV29-1	11	TRBJ2-2	TGCAGCGTTGAAGAAGCTCAGGGGGTGTTTTTT	CSVEEAQGVFF
-	TRBD1	TRBV3-1	15	TRBJ2-7	TGTGCCAGCAGCCAGATCGGACAGGGTTTCTACGAGCAGTACTTC	CASSQIGQGFYEQYF